This T cell receptor (beta chain) was sequenced during a study of T cells in localized non-small cell lung cancer. Findings and caveats of the study: When the top 100 tumor clones were examined, a median approximately 62 of them also appeared in the adjacent lung, which was paired and uninvolved. Maximal T cell clonality occurred in uninvolved adjacent lung, with tumor ranking below it. Greater blood T cell density accompanied longer overall survival.

In the case of this clone: Its antigen is unknown.

Repertoires were generated with immunoSEQ multiplex PCR, while TCRdb's copy carries only in-frame clones and drops some. Among roughly 50,000 clones, around four fifths were seen once, and the ten largest hold 15% to 20%. Trimming removed 5 bases at V and 3 bases at J, with 11 bases between. The germline V gene has CDR1 SSHAT and CDR2 FNYEAQ (reference sequence). The CDR3 has 13 residues. The receptor was derived from a female donor older than 55 with stage II squamous cell lung carcinoma. The sample here was peripheral blood, taken before any cancer treatment. The V and J genes are TRBV7-7 and TRBJ2-7; D possibly corresponds to TRBD1 (7 bases). CDR3 coding DNA: TGTGCCAGCAGCCTTCAGGGGGGCTACGAGCAGTACTTC. Amino acid sequence: CASSLQGGYEQYF.